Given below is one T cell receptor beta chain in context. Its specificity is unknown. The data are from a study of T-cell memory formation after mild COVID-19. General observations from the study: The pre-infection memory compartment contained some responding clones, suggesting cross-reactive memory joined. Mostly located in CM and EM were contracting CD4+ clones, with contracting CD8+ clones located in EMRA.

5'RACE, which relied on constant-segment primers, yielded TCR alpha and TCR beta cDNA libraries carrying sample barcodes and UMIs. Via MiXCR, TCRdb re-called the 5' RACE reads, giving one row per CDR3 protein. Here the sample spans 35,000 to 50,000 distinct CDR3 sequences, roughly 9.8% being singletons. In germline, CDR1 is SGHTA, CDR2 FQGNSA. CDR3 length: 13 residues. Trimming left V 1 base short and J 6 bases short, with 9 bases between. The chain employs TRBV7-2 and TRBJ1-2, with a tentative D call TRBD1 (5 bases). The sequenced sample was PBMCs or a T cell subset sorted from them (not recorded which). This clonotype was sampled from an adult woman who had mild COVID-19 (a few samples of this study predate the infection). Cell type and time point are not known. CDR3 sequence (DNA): TGTGCCAGCAGCTTAGATGGGGCAAATGGCTACACCTTC. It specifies CASSLDGANGYTF.